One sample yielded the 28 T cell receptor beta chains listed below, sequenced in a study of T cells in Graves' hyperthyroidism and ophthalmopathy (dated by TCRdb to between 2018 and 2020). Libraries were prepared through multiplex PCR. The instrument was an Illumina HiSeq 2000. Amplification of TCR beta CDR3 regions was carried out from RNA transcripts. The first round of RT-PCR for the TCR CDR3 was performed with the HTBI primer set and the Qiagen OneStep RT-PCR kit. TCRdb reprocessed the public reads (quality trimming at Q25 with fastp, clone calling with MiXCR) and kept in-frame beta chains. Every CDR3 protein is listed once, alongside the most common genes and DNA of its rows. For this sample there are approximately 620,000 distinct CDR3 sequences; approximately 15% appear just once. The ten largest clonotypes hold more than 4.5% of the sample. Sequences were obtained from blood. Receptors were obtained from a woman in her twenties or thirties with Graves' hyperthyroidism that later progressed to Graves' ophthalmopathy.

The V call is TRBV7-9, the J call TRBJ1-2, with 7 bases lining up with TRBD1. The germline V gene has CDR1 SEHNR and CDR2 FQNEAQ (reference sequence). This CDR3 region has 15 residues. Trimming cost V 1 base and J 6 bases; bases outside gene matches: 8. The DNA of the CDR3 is TGTGCCAGCAGCTTAGGACAGGGCCGAAAAGATGGCTACACCTTC. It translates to CASSLGQGRKDGYTF.

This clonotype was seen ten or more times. The CDR3 protein is CSARGAREETQYF. CDR3 DNA: TGCAGTGCTAGAGGAGCCAGGGAAGAGACCCAGTACTTC. The chain couples TRBV20-1 to TRBJ2-5; perhaps TRBD1 as D (5 bases). Per the germline V gene, CDR1 is DFQATT and CDR2 is SNEGSKA (reference sequence). The CDR3 runs to 13 residues. The germline V and J ends were trimmed by 1 base and 3 bases, with 9 bases remaining between them.

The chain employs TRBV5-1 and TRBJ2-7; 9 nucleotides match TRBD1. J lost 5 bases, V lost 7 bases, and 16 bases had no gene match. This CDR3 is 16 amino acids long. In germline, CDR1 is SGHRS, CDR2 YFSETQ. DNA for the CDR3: TGCGCCAGCTCTTTTTCTCCGGGACAGGGTGGGCACGAGCAGTACTTC. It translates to CASSFSPGQGGHEQYF.

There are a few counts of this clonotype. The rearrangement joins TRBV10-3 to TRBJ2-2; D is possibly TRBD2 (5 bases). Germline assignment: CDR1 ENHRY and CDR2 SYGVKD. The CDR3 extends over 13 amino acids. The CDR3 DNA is TGTGCTTCGCTAGGGCCGGGGACCGGGGAGCTGTTTTTT. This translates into CASLGPGTGELFF.

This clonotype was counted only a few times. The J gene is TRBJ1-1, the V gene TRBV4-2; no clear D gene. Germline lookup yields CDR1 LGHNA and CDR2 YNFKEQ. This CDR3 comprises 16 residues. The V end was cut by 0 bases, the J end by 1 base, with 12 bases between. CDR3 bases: TGTGCCAGCAGCCAAGAAGCCGCCTGGGGGAACACTGAAGCTTTCTTT. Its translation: CASSQEAAWGNTEAFF.

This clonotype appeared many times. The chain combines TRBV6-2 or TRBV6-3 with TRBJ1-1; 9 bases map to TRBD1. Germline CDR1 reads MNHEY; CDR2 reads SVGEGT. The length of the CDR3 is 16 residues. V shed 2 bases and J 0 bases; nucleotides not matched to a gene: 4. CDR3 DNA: TGTGCCAGCAGTTACATAACAGGGGGCGTGAACACTGAAGCTTTCTTT. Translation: CASSYITGGVNTEAFF.

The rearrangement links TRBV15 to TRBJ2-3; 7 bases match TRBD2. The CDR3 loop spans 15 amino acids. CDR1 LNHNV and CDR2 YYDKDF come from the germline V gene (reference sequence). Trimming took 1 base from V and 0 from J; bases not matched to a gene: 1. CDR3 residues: CATSRGEGSTDTQYF. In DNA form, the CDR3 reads TGTGCCACCAGCAGAGGGGAGGGAAGCACAGATACGCAGTATTTT.

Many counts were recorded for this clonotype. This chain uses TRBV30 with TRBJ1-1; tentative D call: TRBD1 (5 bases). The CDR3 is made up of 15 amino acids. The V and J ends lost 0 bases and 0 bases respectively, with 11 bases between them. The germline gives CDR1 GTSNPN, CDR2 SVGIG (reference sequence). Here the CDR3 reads CAWSVIGDLNTEAFF. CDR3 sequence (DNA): TGTGCCTGGAGTGTAATTGGGGACTTGAACACTGAAGCTTTCTTT.

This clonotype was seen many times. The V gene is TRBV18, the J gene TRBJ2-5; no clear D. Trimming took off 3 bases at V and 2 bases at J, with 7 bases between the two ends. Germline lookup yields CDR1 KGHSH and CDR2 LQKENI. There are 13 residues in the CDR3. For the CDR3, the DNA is TGTGCCAGCTCACCGGGTTATCAAGAGACCCAGTACTTC. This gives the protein CASSPGYQETQYF.

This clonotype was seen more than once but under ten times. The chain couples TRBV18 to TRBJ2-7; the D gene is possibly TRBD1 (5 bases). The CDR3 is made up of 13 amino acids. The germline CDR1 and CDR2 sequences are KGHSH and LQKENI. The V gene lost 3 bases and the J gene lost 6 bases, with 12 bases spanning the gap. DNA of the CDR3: TGTGCCAGCTCACCCCTGACAGACTCCGAGCAGTACTTC. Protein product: CASSPLTDSEQYF.

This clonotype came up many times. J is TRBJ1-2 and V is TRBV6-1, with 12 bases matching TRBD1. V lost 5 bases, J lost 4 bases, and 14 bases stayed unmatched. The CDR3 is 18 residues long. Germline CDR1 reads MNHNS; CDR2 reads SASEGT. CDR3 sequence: CASSSPSGQGAVLYGYTF. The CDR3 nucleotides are TGTGCCAGCAGTTCCCCCTCGGGACAGGGGGCGGTCCTCTATGGCTACACCTTC.

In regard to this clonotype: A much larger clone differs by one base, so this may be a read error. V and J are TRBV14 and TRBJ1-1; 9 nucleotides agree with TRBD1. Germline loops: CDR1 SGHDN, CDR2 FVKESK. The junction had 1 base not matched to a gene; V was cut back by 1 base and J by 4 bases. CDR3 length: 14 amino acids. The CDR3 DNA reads TGTGCCAGCAGCCAAGTACAGGGGGCCACTGAAGCTTTCTTT. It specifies CASSQVQGATEAFF.

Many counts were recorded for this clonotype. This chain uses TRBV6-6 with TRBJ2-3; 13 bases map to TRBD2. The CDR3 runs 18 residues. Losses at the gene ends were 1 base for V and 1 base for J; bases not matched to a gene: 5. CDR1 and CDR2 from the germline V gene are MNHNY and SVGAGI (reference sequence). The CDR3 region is CASSYLLAGGPGTDTQYF. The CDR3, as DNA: TGTGCCAGCAGTTACTTACTAGCGGGAGGGCCAGGCACAGATACGCAGTATTTT.

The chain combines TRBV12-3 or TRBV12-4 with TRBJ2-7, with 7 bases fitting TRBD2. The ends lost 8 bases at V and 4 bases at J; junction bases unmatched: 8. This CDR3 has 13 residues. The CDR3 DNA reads TGTGCCAGCTCCCCGGGGAGGGTGTACGAGCAGTACTTC. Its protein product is CASSPGRVYEQYF.

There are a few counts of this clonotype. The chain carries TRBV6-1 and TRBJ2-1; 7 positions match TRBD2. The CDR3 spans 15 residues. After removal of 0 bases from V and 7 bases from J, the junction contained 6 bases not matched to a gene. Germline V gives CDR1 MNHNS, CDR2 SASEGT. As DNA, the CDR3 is TGTGCCAGCAGTGAAGCTCGGGACTACGGAAATGAGCAGTTCTTC. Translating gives CASSEARDYGNEQFF.

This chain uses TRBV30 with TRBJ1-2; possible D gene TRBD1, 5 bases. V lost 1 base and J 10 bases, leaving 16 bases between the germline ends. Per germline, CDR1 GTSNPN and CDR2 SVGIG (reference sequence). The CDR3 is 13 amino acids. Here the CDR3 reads CAWSAGLNGAYTF. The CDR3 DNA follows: TGTGCCTGGAGTGCAGGACTCAACGGGGCCTACACCTTC.

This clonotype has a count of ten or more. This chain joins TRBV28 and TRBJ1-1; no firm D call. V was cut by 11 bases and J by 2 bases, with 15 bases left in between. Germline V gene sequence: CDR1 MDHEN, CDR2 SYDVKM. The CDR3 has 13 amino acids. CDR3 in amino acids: CACHRGPNTEAFF. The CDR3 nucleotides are TGTGCCTGCCATCGGGGTCCCAACACTGAAGCTTTCTTT.

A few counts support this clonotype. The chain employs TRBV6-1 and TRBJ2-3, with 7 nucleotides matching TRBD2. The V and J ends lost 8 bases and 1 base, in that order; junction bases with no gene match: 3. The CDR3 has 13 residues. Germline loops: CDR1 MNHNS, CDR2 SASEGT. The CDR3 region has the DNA TGTGCCAGCGGGAGGGCCGGCACAGATACGCAGTATTTT. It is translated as CASGRAGTDTQYF.

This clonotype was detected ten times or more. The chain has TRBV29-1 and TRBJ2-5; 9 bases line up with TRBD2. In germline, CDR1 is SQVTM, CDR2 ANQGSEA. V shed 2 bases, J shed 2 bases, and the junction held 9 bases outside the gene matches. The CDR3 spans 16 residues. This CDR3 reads CSVEHGAGGPQETQYF. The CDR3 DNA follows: TGCAGCGTTGAACATGGGGCGGGAGGGCCGCAAGAGACCCAGTACTTC.

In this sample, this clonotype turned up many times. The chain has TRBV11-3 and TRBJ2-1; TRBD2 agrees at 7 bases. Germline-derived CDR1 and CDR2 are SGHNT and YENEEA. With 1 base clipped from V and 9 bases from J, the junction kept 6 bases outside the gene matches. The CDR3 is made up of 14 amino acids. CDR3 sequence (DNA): TGTGCCAGCAGCTTAGTAAAGGCTAGCGGTGAGCAGTTCTTC. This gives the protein CASSLVKASGEQFF.

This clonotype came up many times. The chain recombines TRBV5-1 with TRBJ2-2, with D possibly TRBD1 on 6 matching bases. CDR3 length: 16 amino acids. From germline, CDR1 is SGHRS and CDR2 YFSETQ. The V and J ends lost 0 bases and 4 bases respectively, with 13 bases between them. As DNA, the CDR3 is TGCGCCAGCAGCTTGGCCTTGGCAGGGGTCACCGGGGAGCTGTTTTTT. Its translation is CASSLALAGVTGELFF. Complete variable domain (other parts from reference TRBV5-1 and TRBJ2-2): KAGVTQTPRYLIKTRGQQVTLSCSPISGHRSVSWYQQTPGQGLQFLFEYFSETQRNKGNFPGRFSGRQFSNSRSEMNVSTLELGDSALYLCASSLALAGVTGELFFGEGSRLTVL.

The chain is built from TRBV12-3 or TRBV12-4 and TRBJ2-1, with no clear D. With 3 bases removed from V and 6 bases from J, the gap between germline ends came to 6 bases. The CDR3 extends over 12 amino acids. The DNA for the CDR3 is TGTGCCAGCAGTTTTAATGTCAATGAGCAGTTCTTC. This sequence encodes CASSFNVNEQFF.

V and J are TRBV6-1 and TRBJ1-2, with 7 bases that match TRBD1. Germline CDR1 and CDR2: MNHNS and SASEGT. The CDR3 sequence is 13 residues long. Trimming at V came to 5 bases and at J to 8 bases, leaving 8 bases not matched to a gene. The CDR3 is CASSTPTGSGYTF. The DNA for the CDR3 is TGTGCCAGCAGTACCCCGACAGGGTCCGGCTACACCTTC.

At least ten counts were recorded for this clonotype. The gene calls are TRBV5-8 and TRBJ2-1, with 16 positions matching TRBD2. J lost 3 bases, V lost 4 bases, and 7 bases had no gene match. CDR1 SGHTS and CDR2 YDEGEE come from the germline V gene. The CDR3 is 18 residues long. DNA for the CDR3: TGTGCCAGCAGCCCGGGACTAGCGGGAGGGCCTAACTACAATGAGCAGTTCTTC. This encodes CASSPGLAGGPNYNEQFF. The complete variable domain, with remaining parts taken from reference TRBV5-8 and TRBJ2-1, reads EAGVTQSPTHLIKTRGQQATLRCSPISGHTSVYWYQQALGLGLQFLLWYDEGEERNRGNFPPRFSGRQFPNYSSELNVNALELEDSALYLCASSPGLAGGPNYNEQFFGPGTRLTVL.

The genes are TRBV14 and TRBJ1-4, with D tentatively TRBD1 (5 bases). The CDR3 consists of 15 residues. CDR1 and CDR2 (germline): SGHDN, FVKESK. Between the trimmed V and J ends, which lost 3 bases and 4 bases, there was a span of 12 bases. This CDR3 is CASSQQGRGNEKLFF. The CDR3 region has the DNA TGTGCCAGCAGCCAGCAGGGAAGGGGTAATGAAAAACTGTTTTTT.

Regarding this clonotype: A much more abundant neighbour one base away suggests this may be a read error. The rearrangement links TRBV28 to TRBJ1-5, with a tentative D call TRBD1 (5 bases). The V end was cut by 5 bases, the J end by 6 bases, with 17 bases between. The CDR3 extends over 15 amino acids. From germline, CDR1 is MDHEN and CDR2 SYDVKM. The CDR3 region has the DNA TGTGCCAGCAGTCCCAATGGACTGGGGGTTCAGCCCCAGCATTTT. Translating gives CASSPNGLGVQPQHF. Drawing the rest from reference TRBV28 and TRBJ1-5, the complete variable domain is DVKVTQSSRYLVKRTGEKVFLECVQDMDHENMFWYRQDPGLGLRLIYFSYDVKMKEKGDIPEGYSVSREKKERFSLILESASTNQTSMYLCASSPNGLGVQPQHFGDGTRLSIL.

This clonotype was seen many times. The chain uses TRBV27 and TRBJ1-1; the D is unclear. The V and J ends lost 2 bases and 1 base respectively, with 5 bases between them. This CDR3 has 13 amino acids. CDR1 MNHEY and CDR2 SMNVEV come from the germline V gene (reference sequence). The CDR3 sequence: CASSLRSNTEAFF. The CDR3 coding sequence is TGTGCCAGCAGTTTAAGGTCGAACACTGAAGCTTTCTTT.

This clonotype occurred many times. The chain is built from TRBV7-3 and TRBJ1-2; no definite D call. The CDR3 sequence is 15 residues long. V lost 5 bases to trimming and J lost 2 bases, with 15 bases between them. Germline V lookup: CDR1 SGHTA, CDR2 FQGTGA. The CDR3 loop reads CASSHAGVSNYGYTF. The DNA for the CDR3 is TGTGCCAGCAGCCACGCGGGTGTTTCGAACTATGGCTACACCTTC.